The TCR beta chain described here comes from a study of OX40 agonist ivuxolimab in advanced cancers. Looking at the study overall: About 44% of patients had received prior checkpoint inhibitor therapy.

TCRdb's table, derived via immunoSEQ multiplex PCR, lists solely in-frame clones and lacks some. Seen here are over 25,000 clones, around 86% observed once, and the top ten hold around a fifth. This CDR3 region has 14 residues. Trimming removed 0 bases at V and 0 bases at J, with 4 bases between. The germline V gene encodes CDR1 SGDLS and CDR2 YYNGEE. Notes on this clone: The antigen is not known.

Points from the study as a whole: The study observed clonal expansion of CD4+ and CD8+ blood T cells by week 6 at 0.1 to 3.0 mg/kg.

The source of this sequence is an adult with an advanced solid tumor such as melanoma, head and neck, liver or kidney cancer. V and J are TRBV9 and TRBJ1-3; D call uncertain. The material sequenced was CD4+ or CD8+ T cells sorted from blood, taken in a trial of the OX40 agonist ivuxolimab. The CDR3 coding sequence is TGTGCCAGCAGCGTAGCAGGCTCTGGAAACACCATATATTTT. Translating gives CASSVAGSGNTIYF.